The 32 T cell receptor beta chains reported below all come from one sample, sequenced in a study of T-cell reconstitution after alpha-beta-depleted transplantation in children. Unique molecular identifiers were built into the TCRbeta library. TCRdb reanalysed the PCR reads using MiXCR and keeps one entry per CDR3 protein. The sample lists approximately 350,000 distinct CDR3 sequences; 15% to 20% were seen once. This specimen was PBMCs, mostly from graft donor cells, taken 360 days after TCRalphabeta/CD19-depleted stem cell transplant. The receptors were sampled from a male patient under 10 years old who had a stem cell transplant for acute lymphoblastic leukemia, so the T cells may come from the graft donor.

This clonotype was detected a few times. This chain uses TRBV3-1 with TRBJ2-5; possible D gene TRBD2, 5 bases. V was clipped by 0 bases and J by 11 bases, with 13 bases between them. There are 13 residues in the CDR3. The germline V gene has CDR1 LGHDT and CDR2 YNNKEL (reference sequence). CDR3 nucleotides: TGTGCCAGCAGCCAAGATCGGAGGACGACTCAGTACTTC. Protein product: CASSQDRRTTQYF.

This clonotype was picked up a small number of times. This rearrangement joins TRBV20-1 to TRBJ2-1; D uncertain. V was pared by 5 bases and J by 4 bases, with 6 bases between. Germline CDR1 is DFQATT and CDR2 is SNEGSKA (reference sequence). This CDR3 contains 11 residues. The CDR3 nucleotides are TGCAGTGCTCTCTTTTACAATGAGCAGTTCTTC. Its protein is CSALFYNEQFF.

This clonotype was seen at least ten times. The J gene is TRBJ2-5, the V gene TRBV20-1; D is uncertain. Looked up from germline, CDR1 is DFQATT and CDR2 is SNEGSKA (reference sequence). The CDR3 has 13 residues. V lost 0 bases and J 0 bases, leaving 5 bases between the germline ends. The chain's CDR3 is CSAREGYQETQYF. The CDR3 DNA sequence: TGCAGTGCTAGAGAGGGGTACCAAGAGACCCAGTACTTC.

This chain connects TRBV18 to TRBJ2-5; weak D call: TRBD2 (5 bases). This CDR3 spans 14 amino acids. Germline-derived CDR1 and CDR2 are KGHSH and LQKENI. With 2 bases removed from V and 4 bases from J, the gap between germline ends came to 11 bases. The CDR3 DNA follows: TGTGCCAGCTCACCATTACTAAGCGGAGAGACCCAGTACTTC. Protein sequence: CASSPLLSGETQYF.

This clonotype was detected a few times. The CDR3 sequence is CASSPFRRPTAYEQYF. The CDR3 coding sequence is TGTGCCAGCAGTCCGTTCCGCCGCCCTACAGCCTACGAGCAGTACTTC. The chain links TRBV28 to TRBJ2-7; D gene ambiguous. The V gene lost 5 bases and the J gene lost 2 bases, with 19 bases spanning the gap. The CDR3 loop spans 16 amino acids. Germline values: CDR1 MDHEN, CDR2 SYDVKM.

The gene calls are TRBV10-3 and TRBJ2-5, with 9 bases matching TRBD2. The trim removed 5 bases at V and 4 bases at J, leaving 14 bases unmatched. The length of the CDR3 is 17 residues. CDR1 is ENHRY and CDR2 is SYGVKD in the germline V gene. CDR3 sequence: CAISSKGASGGTETQYF. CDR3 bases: TGTGCCATCAGTTCCAAGGGGGCCAGCGGGGGGACAGAGACCCAGTACTTC.

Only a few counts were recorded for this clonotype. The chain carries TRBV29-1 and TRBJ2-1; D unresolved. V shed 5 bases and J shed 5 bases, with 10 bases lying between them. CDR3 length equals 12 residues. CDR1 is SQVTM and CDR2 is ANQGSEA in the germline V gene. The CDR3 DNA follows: TGCAGCGTTCAAACACTAAACAATGAGCAGTTCTTC. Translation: CSVQTLNNEQFF.

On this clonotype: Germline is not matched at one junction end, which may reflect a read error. The CDR3 region is CASSFLAGGSSPNF. CDR3 nucleotide sequence: TGTGCCAGCAGCTTCCTGGCTGGCGGCTCTAGTCCAAACTTC. The chain joins TRBV11-2 to TRBJ2-4; no definite D call. CDR1 is SGHAT, CDR2 FQNNGV, per germline. This CDR3 is built from 14 residues.

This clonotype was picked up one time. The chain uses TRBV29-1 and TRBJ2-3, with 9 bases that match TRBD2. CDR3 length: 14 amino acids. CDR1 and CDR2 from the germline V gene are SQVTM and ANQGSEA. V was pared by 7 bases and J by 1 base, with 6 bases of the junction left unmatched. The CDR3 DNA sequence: TGCAGCGGGGAACTAGCGGGCCGCACAGATACGCAGTATTTT. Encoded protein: CSGELAGRTDTQYF.

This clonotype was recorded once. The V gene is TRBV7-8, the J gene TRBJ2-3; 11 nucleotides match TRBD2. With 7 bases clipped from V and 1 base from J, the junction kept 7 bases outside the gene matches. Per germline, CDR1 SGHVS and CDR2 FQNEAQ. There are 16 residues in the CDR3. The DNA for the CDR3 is TGTGCCAGCAACCTCTTAGCGGGAGGGGGCACAGATACGCAGTATTTT. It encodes CASNLLAGGGTDTQYF.

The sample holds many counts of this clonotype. CDR3 nucleotides: TGTGCCATCAGTCCCGGGACTAGCGGGACGGAGACCCAGTACTTC. Amino acids: CAISPGTSGTETQYF. The chain recombines TRBV10-3 with TRBJ2-5; 13 bases fit TRBD2. V shed 5 bases, J shed 5 bases, and the junction held 5 bases outside the gene matches. The V gene's germline CDR1 is ENHRY and CDR2 SYGVKD. The CDR3 contains 15 residues.

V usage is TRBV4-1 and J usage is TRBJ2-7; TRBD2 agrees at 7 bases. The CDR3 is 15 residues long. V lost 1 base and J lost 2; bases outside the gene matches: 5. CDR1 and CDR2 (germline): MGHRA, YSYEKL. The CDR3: CASSQGGGRAYEQYF. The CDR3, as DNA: TGCGCCAGCAGCCAAGGGGGCGGGAGAGCCTACGAGCAGTACTTC.

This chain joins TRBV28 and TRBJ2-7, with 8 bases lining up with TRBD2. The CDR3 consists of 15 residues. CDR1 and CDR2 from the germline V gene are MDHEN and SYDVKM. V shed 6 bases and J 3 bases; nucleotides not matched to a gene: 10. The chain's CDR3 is CASSRGGYGGYEQYF. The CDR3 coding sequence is TGTGCCAGCAGCCGGGGGGGATACGGCGGCTACGAGCAGTACTTC.

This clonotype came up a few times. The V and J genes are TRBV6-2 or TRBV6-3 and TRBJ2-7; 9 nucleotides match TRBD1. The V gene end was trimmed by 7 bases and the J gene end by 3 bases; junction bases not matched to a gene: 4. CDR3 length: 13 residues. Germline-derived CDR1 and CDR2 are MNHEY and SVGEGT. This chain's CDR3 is CASIPGQGYEQYF. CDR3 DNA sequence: TGTGCCAGCATCCCGGGACAGGGCTACGAGCAGTACTTC.

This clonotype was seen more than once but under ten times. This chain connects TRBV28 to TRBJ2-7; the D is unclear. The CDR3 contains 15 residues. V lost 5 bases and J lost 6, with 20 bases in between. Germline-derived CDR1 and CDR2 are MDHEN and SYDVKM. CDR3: CASSPTRPLRGEQYF. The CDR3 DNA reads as TGTGCCAGCAGTCCCACAAGGCCCCTCCGAGGCGAGCAGTACTTC.

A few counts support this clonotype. The CDR3 nucleotides read TGTGCCATCAGTGAGTCCTCGACCTTTTTATCCTACGAGCAGTACTTC. Its translation is CAISESSTFLSYEQYF. The rearrangement links TRBV10-3 to TRBJ2-7; no reliable D call. Looked up from germline, CDR1 is ENHRY and CDR2 is SYGVKD. The CDR3 is 16 amino acids. V dropped 0 bases and J dropped 1 base, with 13 bases sitting between them.

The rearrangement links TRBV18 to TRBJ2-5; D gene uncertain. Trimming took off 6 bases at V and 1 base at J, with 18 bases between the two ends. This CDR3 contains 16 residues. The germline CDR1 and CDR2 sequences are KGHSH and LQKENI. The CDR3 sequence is CASSPSPIHFQETQYF. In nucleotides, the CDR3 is TGTGCCAGCTCTCCAAGTCCGATACACTTCCAAGAGACCCAGTACTTC.

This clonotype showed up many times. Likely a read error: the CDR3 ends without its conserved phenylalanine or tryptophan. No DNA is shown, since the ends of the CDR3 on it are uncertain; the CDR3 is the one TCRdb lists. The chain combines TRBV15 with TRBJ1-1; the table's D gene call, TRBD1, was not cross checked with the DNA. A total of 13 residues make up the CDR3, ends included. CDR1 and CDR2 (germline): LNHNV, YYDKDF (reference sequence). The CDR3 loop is CATSRDQGGTLLG.

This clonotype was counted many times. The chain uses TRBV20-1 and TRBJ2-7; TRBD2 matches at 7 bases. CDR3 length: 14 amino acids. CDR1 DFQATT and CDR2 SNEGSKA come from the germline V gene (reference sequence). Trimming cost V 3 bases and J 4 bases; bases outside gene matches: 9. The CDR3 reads CSASLAGRRYEQYF. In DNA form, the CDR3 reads TGCAGTGCTAGTTTAGCGGGTCGGAGGTACGAGCAGTACTTC.

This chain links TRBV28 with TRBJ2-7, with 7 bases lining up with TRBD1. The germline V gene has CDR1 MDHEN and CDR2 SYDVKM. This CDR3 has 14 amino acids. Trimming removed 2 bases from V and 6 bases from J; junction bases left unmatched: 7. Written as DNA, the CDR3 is TGTGCCAGCAGTTTACTTGGTGCAGGGGGCGAGCAGTACTTC. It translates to CASSLLGAGGEQYF.

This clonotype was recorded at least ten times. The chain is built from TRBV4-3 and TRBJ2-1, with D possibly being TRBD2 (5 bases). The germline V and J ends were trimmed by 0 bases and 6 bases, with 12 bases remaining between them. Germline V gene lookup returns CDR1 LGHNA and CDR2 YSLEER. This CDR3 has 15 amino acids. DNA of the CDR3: TGCGCCAGCAGCCAAGATCGAGGACGGGGCAATGAGCAGTTCTTC. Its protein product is CASSQDRGRGNEQFF.

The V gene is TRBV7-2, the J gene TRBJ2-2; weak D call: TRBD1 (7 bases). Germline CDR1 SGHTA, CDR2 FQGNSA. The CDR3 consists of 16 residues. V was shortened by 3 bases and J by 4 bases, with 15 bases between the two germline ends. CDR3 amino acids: CASSLEGASVTGELFF. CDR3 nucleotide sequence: TGTGCCAGCAGCTTGGAGGGGGCGAGCGTCACCGGGGAGCTGTTTTTT.

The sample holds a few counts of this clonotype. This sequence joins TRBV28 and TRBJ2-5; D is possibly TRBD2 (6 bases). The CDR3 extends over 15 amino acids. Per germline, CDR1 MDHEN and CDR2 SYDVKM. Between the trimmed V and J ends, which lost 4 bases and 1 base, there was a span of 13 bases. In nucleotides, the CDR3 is TGTGCCAGCAGTTGGGGGGACCGCACCCAAGAGACCCAGTACTTC. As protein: CASSWGDRTQETQYF.

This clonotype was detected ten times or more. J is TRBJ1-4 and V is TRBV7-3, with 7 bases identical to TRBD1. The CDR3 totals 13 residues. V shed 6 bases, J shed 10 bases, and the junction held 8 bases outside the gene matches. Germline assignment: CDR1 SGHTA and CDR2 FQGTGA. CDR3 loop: CASSYNPGGKLFF. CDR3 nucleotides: TGTGCCAGCAGTTATAATCCAGGGGGAAAACTGTTTTTT.

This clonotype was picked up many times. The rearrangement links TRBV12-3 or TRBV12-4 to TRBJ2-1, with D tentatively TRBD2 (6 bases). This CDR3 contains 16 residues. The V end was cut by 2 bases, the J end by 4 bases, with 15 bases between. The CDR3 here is CASSLWAGLGYNEQFF. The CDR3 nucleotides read TGTGCCAGCAGTTTATGGGCGGGATTAGGGTACAATGAGCAGTTCTTC.

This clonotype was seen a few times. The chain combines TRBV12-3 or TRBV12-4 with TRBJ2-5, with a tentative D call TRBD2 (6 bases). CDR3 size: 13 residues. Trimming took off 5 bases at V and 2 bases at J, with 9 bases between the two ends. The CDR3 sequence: CASSGGLQETQYF. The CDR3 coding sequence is TGTGCCAGCAGTGGGGGACTTCAAGAGACCCAGTACTTC.

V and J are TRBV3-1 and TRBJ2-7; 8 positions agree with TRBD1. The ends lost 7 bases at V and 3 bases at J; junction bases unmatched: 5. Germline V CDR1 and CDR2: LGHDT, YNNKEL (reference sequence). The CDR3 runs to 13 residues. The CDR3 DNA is TGTGCCAGCATCCCCAGGGGGCACTACGAGCAGTACTTC. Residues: CASIPRGHYEQYF.

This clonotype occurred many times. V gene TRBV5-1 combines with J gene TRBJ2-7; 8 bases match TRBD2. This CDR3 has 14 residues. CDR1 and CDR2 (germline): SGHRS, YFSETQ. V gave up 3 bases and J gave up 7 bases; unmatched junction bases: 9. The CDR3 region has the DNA TGCGCCAGCAGCTCCAGCCGGGAGGGAGTAGAGCAGTACTTC. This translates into CASSSSREGVEQYF.

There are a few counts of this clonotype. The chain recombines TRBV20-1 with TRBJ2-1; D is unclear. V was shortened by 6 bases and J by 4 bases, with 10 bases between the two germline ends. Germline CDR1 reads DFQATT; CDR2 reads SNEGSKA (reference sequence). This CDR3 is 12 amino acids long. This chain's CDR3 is CSASAIYNEQFF. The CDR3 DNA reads TGCAGTGCGAGTGCGATTTACAATGAGCAGTTCTTC.

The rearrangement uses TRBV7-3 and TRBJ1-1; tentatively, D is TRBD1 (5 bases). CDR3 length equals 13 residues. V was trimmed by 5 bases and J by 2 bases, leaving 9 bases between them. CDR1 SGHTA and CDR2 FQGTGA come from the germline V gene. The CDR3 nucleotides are TGTGCCAGCAGCCCCGGGGCTAACACTGAAGCTTTCTTT. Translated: CASSPGANTEAFF.

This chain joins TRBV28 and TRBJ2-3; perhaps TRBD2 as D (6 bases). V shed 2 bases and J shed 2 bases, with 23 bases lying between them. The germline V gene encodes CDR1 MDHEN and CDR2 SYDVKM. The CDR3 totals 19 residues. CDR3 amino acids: CASSLARRTSLRATDTQYF. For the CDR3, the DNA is TGTGCCAGCAGTTTAGCAAGAAGAACTAGCCTCCGTGCCACAGATACGCAGTATTTT.

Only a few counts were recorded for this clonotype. CDR3 DNA: TGTGCCAGCAGTTTAGGAGGGGCGCTCTCCTACAATGAGCAGTTCTTC. Encoded protein: CASSLGGALSYNEQFF. The V and J genes are TRBV28 and TRBJ2-1, with a possible D match to TRBD2 (6 bases). Trimming removed 2 bases at V and 0 bases at J, with 11 bases between. Germline V CDR1 and CDR2: MDHEN, SYDVKM. The CDR3 loop spans 16 amino acids.